This TCR beta chain comes out of a study of glioma-infiltrating T cells after dendritic cell vaccination. Across the whole study: The vaccine used monocyte-derived dendritic cells pulsed overnight with autologous tumor lysate. Dendritic cell vaccine was injected intradermally three times, biweekly. Findings and caveats of the study: Complete blood and tumor specimen sets were limited to few patients.

Primers: 60 V beta forward and 13 J beta reverse. Method: immunoSEQ multiplex PCR; TCRdb's copy keeps in-frame clones and lacks some. Of tens of thousands of clones in the sample, 87% were seen once. The CDR3 is made up of 14 amino acids. Trimming left V 5 bases short and J 9 bases short, with 17 bases between. Germline assignment: CDR1 LNHDA and CDR2 SQIVND (reference sequence). Turning to this clone: Its antigen is undetermined.

Time point specified: after dendritic cell vaccination, including at tumor progression/relapse. The specimen was blood, collected after dendritic cell vaccination. The source is a human donor with glioblastoma. The chain links TRBV19 to TRBJ2-1, with D perhaps TRBD2 (6 bases). The CDR3, as DNA: TGTGCCAGTAGTTCCGTATGGGGAGGAACTGAGCAGTTCTTC. Translating gives CASSSVWGGTEQFF.